A single sample is the source of the 27 T cell receptor beta chains below, sequenced in a study of STAT5B mutations in CD4+ large granular lymphocyte leukemia. The data were produced by immunoSEQ multiplex PCR, yet TCRdb's version contains in-frame clones alone and is incomplete. The sample has some 30,000 clones; approximately 81% are singletons. Input material: CD4+ T cells from blood buffy coats. These receptors came from a human donor in good health.

This chain uses TRBV30 with TRBJ2-1; D gene uncertain. The CDR3 has 13 residues. Trimming left V 0 bases short and J 5 bases short, with 8 bases between. CDR1 and CDR2 (germline): GTSNPN, SVGIG (reference sequence). The CDR3 loop reads CAWSVSSDNEQFF. For the CDR3, the DNA is TGTGCCTGGAGTGTATCCAGCGACAATGAGCAGTTCTTC. The variable domain in full, completed from reference TRBV30 and TRBJ2-1, reads SQTIHQWPATLVQPVGSPLSLECTVEGTSNPNLYWYRQAAGRGLQLLFYSVGIGQISSEVPQNLSASRPQDRQFILSSKKLLLSDSGFYLCAWSVSSDNEQFFGPGTRLTVL.

This clone has only one observation. The chain couples TRBV10-3 to TRBJ2-5; TRBD2 matches at 11 bases. The CDR3 loop spans 17 amino acids. Germline V gene data show CDR1 as ENHRY and CDR2 as SYGVKD. V dropped 0 bases and J dropped 3; count of bases not matched to a gene: 6. The CDR3 bases are TGTGCCATCAGTGAGTCTTTGCTAGCGGGGGGAAAAGAGACCCAGTACTTC. Translated: CAISESLLAGGKETQYF.

This CDR3 is CASSRQGAGEKLFF. CDR3 nucleotide sequence: TGTGCCAGCAGTAGACAGGGGGCTGGTGAAAAACTGTTTTTT. J is TRBJ1-4 and V is TRBV6-5; 10 bases are shared with TRBD1. Germline CDR1 is MNHEY and CDR2 is SVGAGI. V was pared by 5 bases and J by 7 bases, with 4 bases of the junction left unmatched. The CDR3 has 14 residues.

This chain connects TRBV30 to TRBJ2-7; D is possibly TRBD2 (6 bases). Germline V gene lookup returns CDR1 GTSNPN and CDR2 SVGIG (reference sequence). CDR3 length: 13 residues. V lost 4 bases to trimming and J lost 1 base, with 11 bases between them. CDR3 nucleotides: TGTGCCTGGAACCGGGAGTATTCCTACGAGCAGTACTTC. This translates into CAWNREYSYEQYF.

The chain employs TRBV5-1 and TRBJ2-7; 9 bases are a match to TRBD1. CDR1 and CDR2 from the germline V gene are SGHRS and YFSETQ. J was trimmed by 2 bases and V by 4 bases; bases with no gene match: 4. This CDR3 region has 14 residues. The CDR3: CASSPGTGTYEQYF. The CDR3 DNA is TGCGCCAGCAGCCCGGGGACAGGGACCTACGAGCAGTACTTC.

The V call is TRBV19, the J call TRBJ1-5; D unclear. Trimming shortened V by 2 bases and J by 0 bases, and 8 bases separated the two germline ends. Germline loops: CDR1 LNHDA, CDR2 SQIVND (reference sequence). The CDR3 totals 15 residues. In DNA, the CDR3 is TGTGCCAGTAGTATACCCGGGGATAGCAATCAGCCCCAGCATTTT. It encodes CASSIPGDSNQPQHF.

The gene calls are TRBV28 and TRBJ2-2, with D possibly being TRBD2 (5 bases). Trimming removed 4 bases at V and 5 bases at J, with 23 bases between. This CDR3 has 18 amino acids. Germline CDR1 MDHEN, CDR2 SYDVKM. CDR3 nucleotide sequence: TGTGCCAGCAGTTCACCCCCCGGGGTAAACGCAAGGACCGGGGAGCTGTTTTTT. Translated: CASSSPPGVNARTGELFF.

The V gene is TRBV5-1, the J gene TRBJ1-1; D is perhaps TRBD1 (5 bases). CDR3 length: 15 residues. V shed 3 bases and J shed 1 base, with 13 bases lying between them. From germline, CDR1 is SGHRS and CDR2 YFSETQ. For the CDR3, the DNA is TGCGCCAGCAGCTGGCAGGGTCGCGCGAACACTGAAGCTTTCTTT. Protein product: CASSWQGRANTEAFF.

The V and J genes are TRBV6-1 and TRBJ1-2, with D tentatively TRBD1 (5 bases). The CDR3 runs 14 residues. The ends were cut back, 2 bases at V and 7 bases at J, with 14 bases in the middle. Germline values: CDR1 MNHNS, CDR2 SASEGT. CDR3: CASSETGRGGGYTF. For the CDR3, the DNA is TGTGCCAGCAGTGAAACAGGTCGAGGCGGTGGCTACACCTTC.

This clone has a single count. The chain is built from TRBV5-4 and TRBJ2-2, with D hard to call. The CDR3 spans 12 residues. Germline CDR1 reads SGHNT; CDR2 reads YYREEE (reference sequence). V lost 6 bases and J 1 base, leaving 4 bases between the germline ends. The CDR3 bases are TGTGCCAGCACCAGGAACACCGGGGAGCTGTTTTTT. Its protein product is CASTRNTGELFF. The full variable domain, rest sourced from reference TRBV5-4 and TRBJ2-2, is ETGVTQSPTHLIKTRGQQVTLRCSSQSGHNTVSWYQQALGQGPQFIFQYYREEENGRGNFPPRFSGLQFPNYSSELNVNALELDDSALYLCASTRNTGELFFGEGSRLTVL.

V and J are TRBV20-1 and TRBJ2-5; D perhaps matches TRBD1 (5 bases). Judging by the DNA end, TRBJ2-7 fits better; the J call may be wrong. This CDR3 is 10 amino acids long. Germline loops: CDR1 DFQATT, CDR2 SNEGSKA (reference sequence). CDR3 coding DNA: TGCAGTGCTAGGACAGACGAGCAGTACTTC. This translates into CSARTDEQYF.

V usage is TRBV4-2 and J usage is TRBJ2-5; D gene unclear. V was trimmed by 4 bases and J by 1 base, leaving 7 bases between them. The germline V gene encodes CDR1 LGHNA and CDR2 YNFKEQ. CDR3 length: 13 residues. CDR3 residues: CASSPDLQETQYF. In DNA, the CDR3 is TGTGCCAGCAGCCCCGATCTCCAAGAGACCCAGTACTTC.

The chain carries TRBV11-2 and TRBJ2-7; TRBD1 agrees at 8 bases. CDR3 length: 14 residues. CDR1 is SGHAT and CDR2 is FQNNGV in the germline V gene. Trimming cost V 1 base and J 5 bases; bases outside gene matches: 4. The CDR3 protein is CASSLGTGNHEQYF. The CDR3 region has the DNA TGTGCCAGCAGCTTAGGGACAGGGAATCACGAGCAGTACTTC.

The CDR3 DNA reads TGTGCCAGCAGCAAAGAAGGAAACAGGGGAAGAAGGTCCTACGAGCAGTACTTC. Translating it yields CASSKEGNRGRRSYEQYF. The V and J genes are TRBV21-1 and TRBJ2-7; TRBD1, the table's D call, was not compared with the DNA. TRBV21-1 is annotated as a pseudogene. The CDR3 runs 18 residues.

The chain links TRBV7-2 to TRBJ1-2; D is unclear. The CDR3 is 15 residues long. Trimming took off 1 base at V and 7 bases at J, with 16 bases between the two ends. CDR1 and CDR2 from the germline V gene are SGHTA and FQGNSA. The CDR3 is CASSLGQHEGGGYTF. The CDR3 DNA reads TGTGCCAGCAGCTTAGGGCAACACGAGGGCGGTGGCTACACCTTC.

V and J are TRBV20-1 and TRBJ2-7; D not resolved. In germline, CDR1 is DFQATT, CDR2 SNEGSKA (reference sequence). The CDR3 is made up of 10 amino acids. V was pared by 1 base and J by 6 bases, with 4 bases between. The CDR3, as DNA: TGCAGTGCTAGAGCCCCCGAGCAGTACTTC. The encoded protein is CSARAPEQYF.

The genes are TRBV5-8 and TRBJ2-7, with D tentatively TRBD1 (6 bases). The CDR3 has 16 residues. V was trimmed by 0 bases and J by 0 bases, leaving 13 bases between them. CDR1 is SGHTS, CDR2 YDEGEE, per germline. CDR3 bases: TGTGCCAGCAGCTTGGGAGAGACGACAGGCTCCTACGAGCAGTACTTC. It is translated as CASSLGETTGSYEQYF.

This rearrangement joins TRBV5-1 to TRBJ1-2; TRBD1 is a possible D gene (5 bases). The CDR3 has 16 amino acids. Germline CDR1 is SGHRS and CDR2 is YFSETQ. V gave up 6 bases and J gave up 6 bases, with 24 bases separating them. The CDR3 DNA follows: TGCGCCAGCAATCCAGCCCCGGGACCGCGATTCGATGGCTACACCTTC. This gives the protein CASNPAPGPRFDGYTF.

CDR3 protein: CASSPPLSGRAVEQYF. In nucleotides, the CDR3 is TGTGCCAGCAGTCCCCCCCTGAGCGGGAGGGCCGTCGAGCAGTACTTC. J is TRBJ2-7 and V is TRBV27; 10 bases align to TRBD2. With 5 bases clipped from V and 6 bases from J, the junction kept 13 bases outside the gene matches. There are 16 residues in the CDR3. From germline, CDR1 is MNHEY and CDR2 SMNVEV (reference sequence).

The gene calls are TRBV4-1 and TRBJ1-2; 11 nucleotides align to TRBD1. V gave up 4 bases and J gave up 4 bases; unmatched junction bases: 8. This CDR3 comprises 16 residues. CDR1 and CDR2 (germline): MGHRA, YSYEKL. This CDR3 is CASSRSGTGGTYGYTF. As DNA, the CDR3 is TGCGCCAGCAGCCGCTCCGGGACAGGGGGTACCTATGGCTACACCTTC.

J is TRBJ2-3 and V is TRBV4-2, with TRBD1 matching over 9 bases. V dropped 2 bases and J dropped 0; count of bases not matched to a gene: 3. CDR3 length: 16 residues. The germline gives CDR1 LGHNA, CDR2 YNFKEQ. The CDR3 reads CASSQLTGGSTDTQYF. The DNA of the CDR3 is TGTGCCAGCAGCCAACTCACAGGGGGCAGCACAGATACGCAGTATTTT.

The chain recombines TRBV4-1 with TRBJ1-6, with 7 bases lining up with TRBD1. This CDR3 region has 18 residues. Per germline, CDR1 MGHRA and CDR2 YSYEKL. V dropped 0 bases and J dropped 13; count of bases not matched to a gene: 18. The CDR3, as DNA: TGCGCCAGCAGCCAAGAGGGTCCCGCGGGACAGCCTCGGTGGCCCCTCCACTTT. This encodes CASSQEGPAGQPRWPLHF.

The chain links TRBV19 to TRBJ1-1; the D is unclear. The V gene's germline CDR1 is LNHDA and CDR2 SQIVND (reference sequence). Trimming removed 3 bases from V and 1 base from J, with 9 bases in between. CDR3 length: 14 residues. The DNA of the CDR3 is TGTGCCAGTAGTATGGTCGGCCAGAACACTGAAGCTTTCTTT. Translated: CASSMVGQNTEAFF.

The CDR3: CASSSPPNGDTQYF. The CDR3 DNA follows: TGTGCCAGCAGTTCTCCTCCAAATGGCGATACGCAGTATTTT. The rearrangement uses TRBV6-5 and TRBJ2-3; no firm D call. Trimming took off 4 bases at V and 6 bases at J, with 14 bases between the two ends. Germline lookup yields CDR1 MNHEY and CDR2 SVGAGI. The CDR3 totals 14 residues.

The gene calls are TRBV7-6 and TRBJ1-1; 9 bases are a match to TRBD1. Germline V lookup: CDR1 SGHVS, CDR2 FNYEAQ. J was trimmed by 1 base and V by 5 bases; bases with no gene match: 8. The CDR3 sequence is 16 residues long. The CDR3 is CASSPYTGQGNTEAFF. CDR3 nucleotides: TGTGCCAGCAGCCCATACACGGGACAGGGGAACACTGAAGCTTTCTTT.

This clone was detected a few times. The rearrangement links TRBV4-1 to TRBJ2-2, with 8 bases identical to TRBD1. The CDR3 has 17 residues. After removal of 0 bases from V and 9 bases from J, the junction contained 12 bases not matched to a gene. Germline V gene lookup returns CDR1 MGHRA and CDR2 YSYEKL. The CDR3 here is CASSQDSGQGIFRELFF. The DNA of the CDR3 is TGCGCCAGCAGCCAAGATTCAGGACAGGGTATTTTCCGGGAGCTGTTTTTT.

CDR3 in DNA: TGTGCCAGCAGTGTTTGGAGGACAGGGGGGGCCGAGCAGTACTTC. Protein sequence: CASSVWRTGGAEQYF. The V call is TRBV6-1, the J call TRBJ2-7, with TRBD1 matching over 10 bases. The germline CDR1 and CDR2 sequences are MNHNS and SASEGT. The CDR3 length is 15 residues. V trimming: 4 bases; J trimming: 6 bases; junction bases outside the gene matches: 9.